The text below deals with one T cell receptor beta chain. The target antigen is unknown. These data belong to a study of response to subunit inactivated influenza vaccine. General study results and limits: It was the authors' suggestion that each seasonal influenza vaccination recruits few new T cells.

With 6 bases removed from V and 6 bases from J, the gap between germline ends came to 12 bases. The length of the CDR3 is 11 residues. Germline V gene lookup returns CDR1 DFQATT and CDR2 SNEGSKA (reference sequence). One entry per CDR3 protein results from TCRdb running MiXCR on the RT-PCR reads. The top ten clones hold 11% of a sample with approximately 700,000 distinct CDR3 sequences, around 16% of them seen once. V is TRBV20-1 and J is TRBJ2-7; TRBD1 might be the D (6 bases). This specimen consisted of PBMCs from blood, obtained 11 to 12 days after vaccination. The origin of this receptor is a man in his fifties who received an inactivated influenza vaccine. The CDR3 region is CSAVGTIEQYF. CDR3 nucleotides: TGCAGTGCAGTGGGGACAATCGAGCAGTACTTC.